The clone carrying this T cell receptor (beta chain) has a single count. This sample is drawn from a study of blood T cell repertoires in COVID-19. Study details: PBMCs, B-cell-depleted T cells, or T cells provided the cDNA or gDNA that made up the material.

Profiling relied on immunoSEQ multiplex PCR, and the TCRdb table lists in-frame clones only, not all of them. The table has about 49,000 clones, around 84% seen once. The receptor comes from a man aged 45 to 65 with acute or convalescent COVID-19. The sequenced material came from peripheral blood.

DNA of the CDR3: TGTGCCAGCCTACCTCTGGGACAGGTAAAAAATAGCAATCAGCCCCAGCATTTT. It specifies CASLPLGQVKNSNQPQHF. J is TRBJ1-5 and V is TRBV11-3, with 8 bases that match TRBD1. V shed 8 bases, J shed 0 bases, and the junction held 15 bases outside the gene matches. CDR1 and CDR2 (germline): SGHNT, YENEEA. CDR3 size: 18 residues.